This TCR beta chain originates from a study of blood T cell repertoires in COVID-19. Study at large: From T cells, B-cell-depleted T cells, or PBMCs came the material, which was cDNA or gDNA.

This CDR3 spans 12 amino acids. The germline gives CDR1 MNHNY, CDR2 SVGAGI (reference sequence). V lost 6 bases and J 11 bases, leaving 14 bases between the germline ends. Per the original data handling: Reference gene primer amplification in the assay estimated nucleated cell counts. Repertoires were generated with immunoSEQ multiplex PCR, while TCRdb's copy carries only in-frame clones and drops some. V, J and clone size reflect that table, while D and trimming were determined from the DNA. The sample holds about 230,000 clones, roughly 90% seen once. This clone was recorded a few times. This chain joins TRBV6-6 and TRBJ1-3, with D tentatively TRBD1 (6 bases). This TCR derives from a woman aged 60-75 years with acute or convalescent COVID-19. Source material: peripheral blood. CDR3 in amino acids: CASSATQGPIYF. The CDR3, as DNA: TGTGCCAGCAGCGCCACACAGGGACCCATATATTTT.